This TCR beta chain was recorded in a study of blood T cell repertoires in COVID-19. Study-wide context: The study drew acute and convalescent COVID-19 samples from the United States, Italy and Spain.

Authors' methods: Nucleated cell counts were estimated from reference gene primer amplification. Data came from immunoSEQ multiplex PCR; TCRdb stores just in-frame clones and leaves some out. From that table come the V and J calls and clone size; the DNA was used to work out D and trimming. Found here are 50,000 to 75,000 clones, under 80% of them singletons; the top ten hold roughly 5.4%. CDR3 length: 15 amino acids. V trimming: 4 bases; J trimming: 0 bases; junction bases outside the gene matches: 3. CDR1 and CDR2 (germline): SGHRS, YFSETQ. V is TRBV5-1 and J is TRBJ2-3; 9 nucleotides align to TRBD2. This receptor was identified in a human donor in a cohort sampled during active COVID-19. Sequencing input: peripheral blood. CDR3 sequence reads: CASSLGLASTDTQYF. The CDR3 DNA is TGCGCCAGCAGCCTGGGACTAGCTAGCACAGATACGCAGTATTTT.